Detailed here is one TCR beta chain. Individual cDNA molecules received unique molecular identifiers. From the 5' RACE reads, TCRdb called clonotypes with MiXCR, one entry per CDR3 protein. The sample consists of tens of thousands of distinct CDR3 sequences, around 10% of them appearing once. This sample stems from a study of early T cells in non-severe SARS-CoV-2 infection. Study as a whole: Sequenced material consisted of bulk RNA (from unsorted whole blood), and chains were unpaired.

Germline-derived CDR1 and CDR2 are SNHLY and FYNNEI. V was clipped by 6 bases and J by 7 bases; unmatched bases: 7. The CDR3 totals 14 residues. The TCR originated in an adult who was a healthcare worker with PCR-confirmed SARS-CoV-2 infection or an uninfected control (not recorded which). The chain carries TRBV2 and TRBJ1-4; TRBD1 matches 8 bases. The sample consisted of whole blood, taken at baseline. CDR3: CASSPRRGLEKLFF. CDR3 DNA sequence: TGTGCCAGCAGCCCGCGCAGGGGGCTTGAAAAACTGTTTTTT.